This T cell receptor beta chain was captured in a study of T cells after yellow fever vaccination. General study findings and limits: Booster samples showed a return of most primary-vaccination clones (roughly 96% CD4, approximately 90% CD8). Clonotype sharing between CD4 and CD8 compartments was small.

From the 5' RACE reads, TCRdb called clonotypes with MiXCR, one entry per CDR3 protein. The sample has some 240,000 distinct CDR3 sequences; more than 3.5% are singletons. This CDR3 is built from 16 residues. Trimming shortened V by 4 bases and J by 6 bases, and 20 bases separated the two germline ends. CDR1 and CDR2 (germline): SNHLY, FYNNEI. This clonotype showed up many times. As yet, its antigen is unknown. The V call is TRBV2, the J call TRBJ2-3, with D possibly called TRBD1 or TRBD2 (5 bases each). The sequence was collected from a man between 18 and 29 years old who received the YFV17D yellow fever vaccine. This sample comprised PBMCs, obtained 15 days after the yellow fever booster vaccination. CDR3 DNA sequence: TGTGCCAGCAGTGTCTCTTTGTCTGGGGGTAGCGATACGCAGTATTTT. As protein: CASSVSLSGGSDTQYF.